Listed below are T cell receptor beta chains from one sample, sequenced in a study of cytomegalovirus exposure and HLA in healthy donors. This table comes from immunoSEQ multiplex PCR, and its TCRdb copy is limited to in-frame clones, with some not included. This sample has around 130,000 clones; roughly four fifths occur once, and the top ten carry around 3.2%. The sample taken for sequencing was PBMCs. Receptor source: a man between 25 and 39 years old in good health and CMV-seronegative. Both conserved end residues are part of each CDR3. The D gene is left open where the match is weak. The size field is filled for only some rows; it gives once, few, many or a size class.

abundance	d_gene	j_gene	v_gene	CDR3aa	CDR3nt
.	TRBD1	TRBJ1-6	TRBV19	CASRRPGQGPNSPLHF	TGTGCCAGTAGGAGACCCGGACAGGGGCCTAATTCACCCCTCCACTTT
.	TRBD2	TRBJ2-1	TRBV4-1	CASSQKRGDYNEQFF	TGCGCCAGCAGCCAAAAGCGGGGGGACTACAATGAGCAGTTCTTC
.	.	TRBJ1-1	TRBV27	CASSFGRANEAFF	TGTGCCAGCAGTTTTGGCAGGGCCAATGAAGCTTTCTTT
.	.	TRBJ2-7	TRBV9	CASSVKDSIYEWQYF	TGTGCCAGCAGCGTAAAGGACAGTATCTACGAATGGCAGTACTTC
.	.	TRBJ2-5	TRBV29-1	CSVGRAEGQETQYF	TGCAGCGTTGGCAGGGCGGAAGGCCAAGAGACCCAGTACTTC
few	TRBD2	TRBJ2-1	TRBV7-7	CASSLVLAGVTEQFF	TGTGCTAGCAGCTTAGTACTAGCGGGAGTTACTGAGCAGTTCTTC
.	.	TRBJ2-1	TRBV6-1	CASSDFGAKRYNEQFF	TGTGCCAGCAGTGATTTCGGTGCAAAGAGGTACAATGAGCAGTTCTTC
.	TRBD2	TRBJ2-1	TRBV7-7	CASSLEGTSGSPLSEQFF	TGTGCTAGCAGCTTAGAGGGGACTAGCGGGAGTCCTCTTTCGGAGCAGTTCTTC
.	.	TRBJ1-3	TRBV25-1	CASSESQGIYSGNTIYF	TGTGCCAGCAGTGAATCCCAGGGTATCTATTCTGGAAACACCATATATTTT
.	.	TRBJ2-4	TRBV5-4	CASSQTLEVAKNIQYF	TGTGCCAGCAGCCAAACGCTAGAGGTTGCCAAAAACATTCAGTACTTC
.	.	TRBJ1-2	TRBV5-4	CASSFTTGGYTF	TGTGCCAGCAGTTTTACTACGGGAGGCTACACCTTC
few	TRBD1	TRBJ2-1	TRBV7-2	CASSPSDRRSERQFF	TGTGCCAGCAGCCCGTCGGACAGGAGGTCGGAGCGGCAGTTCTTC
.	.	TRBJ2-7	TRBV27	CASSSLSTPSYEQYF	TGTGCCAGCAGTTCCCTATCTACGCCCTCCTACGAGCAGTACTTC
.	.	TRBJ2-4	TRBV25-1	CASKSIAKNIQYF	TGTGCCAGCAAATCAATAGCCAAAAACATTCAGTACTTC
.	.	TRBJ2-7	TRBV7-9	CASSETLNSGVNYEQYF	TGTGCCAGCAGCGAGACGTTAAATAGCGGAGTGAACTACGAGCAGTACTTC
.	.	TRBJ1-5	TRBV18	CASSADQGQPQHF	TGTGCCAGCTCAGCGGATCAGGGCCAGCCCCAGCATTTT
.	TRBD2	TRBJ2-3	TRBV30	CAWSVRLAGTLGAEDTQYF	TGTGCCTGGAGCGTACGACTAGCGGGAACGCTGGGGGCGGAAGATACGCAGTATTTT
.	TRBD1	TRBJ1-3	TRBV7-6	CASSLMGQGAYGNTIYF	TGTGCCAGCAGCTTAATGGGACAGGGGGCATATGGAAACACCATATATTTT
few	.	TRBJ2-7	TRBV6-1	CASARALEEQYF	TGTGCCAGCGCCAGGGCTCTGGAGGAGCAGTACTTC
.	TRBD1	TRBJ1-1	TRBV7-8	CASSPLQGRLTEAFF	TGTGCCAGCAGCCCCCTACAGGGGCGCCTCACTGAAGCTTTCTTT
.	.	TRBJ2-7	TRBV20-1	CSAWGDEQYF	TGCAGTGCGTGGGGGGACGAGCAGTACTTC
.	TRBD1	TRBJ1-1	TRBV2	CASRSSGQGFLSGEAFF	TGTGCCAGCAGGTCGTCGGGACAGGGTTTTTTGTCGGGTGAAGCTTTCTTT
.	.	TRBJ1-4	TRBV27	CASSLRGVYANEKLFF	TGTGCCAGCAGTTTACGCGGGGTGTATGCTAATGAAAAACTGTTTTTT
.	.	TRBJ1-1	TRBV10-3	CAISDSGNTEAFF	TGTGCCATCAGTGACTCGGGGAACACTGAAGCTTTCTTT
.	.	TRBJ2-5	TRBV29-1	CSVGGGAETQYF	TGCAGCGTTGGTGGGGGCGCGGAGACCCAGTACTTC
.	TRBD2	TRBJ2-3	TRBV11-2	CASSPGGARVSTDTQYF	TGTGCCAGCAGCCCGGGAGGGGCCAGGGTTAGCACAGATACGCAGTATTTT
.	TRBD1	TRBJ2-1	TRBV7-3	CASSPYGQGENEQFF	TGTGCCAGCAGCCCTTACGGACAGGGGGAGAATGAGCAGTTCTTC
.	TRBD1	TRBJ1-2	TRBV7-2	CASSFKGDRGGYTF	TGTGCCAGCAGCTTCAAGGGGGACAGGGGAGGCTACACCTTC
.	.	TRBJ2-5	TRBV5-4	CASHSRGVGETQYF	TGTGCCAGCCATAGCAGGGGCGTGGGGGAGACCCAGTACTTC
.	TRBD1	TRBJ2-1	TRBV7-2	CASSHKTGGLNEQFF	TGTGCCAGCAGCCACAAGACAGGGGGACTCAATGAGCAGTTCTTC
.	.	TRBJ1-1	TRBV2	CASSVLGTNTEAFF	TGTGCCAGCAGTGTGCTGGGCACGAACACTGAAGCTTTCTTT
.	TRBD2	TRBJ2-1	TRBV30	CAWSVRLAGNNEQFF	TGTGCCTGGAGTGTAAGACTAGCGGGGAACAATGAGCAGTTCTTC
.	TRBD1	TRBJ2-7	TRBV13	CASSHYRGDEQYF	TGTGCCAGCAGCCACTACAGGGGCGACGAGCAGTACTTC
.	TRBD1	TRBJ2-3	TRBV7-9	CASSPGQSDTQYF	TGTGCCAGCAGCCCGGGACAGTCAGATACGCAGTATTTT
.	.	TRBJ1-1	TRBV4-2	CASSQVVGLNTEAFF	TGTGCCAGCAGCCAAGTGGTGGGCCTGAACACTGAAGCTTTCTTT
once	TRBD2	TRBJ2-7	TRBV5-1	CASSFGTSDYEQYF	TGCGCCAGCAGCTTCGGGACTAGCGACTACGAGCAGTACTTC
.	.	TRBJ1-4	TRBV5-1	CASSLGTPYEKLFF	TGCGCCAGCAGCTTGGGGACACCGTATGAAAAACTGTTTTTT
.	.	TRBJ2-1	TRBV12-5	CASGLFGGTNNEQFF	TGTGCTAGTGGTTTATTCGGGGGGACAAACAATGAGCAGTTCTTC
.	.	TRBJ1-1	TRBV4-1	CASSQDILEMNTEAFF	TGCGCCAGCAGCCAAGACATACTGGAGATGAACACTGAAGCTTTCTTT
.	.	TRBJ2-5	TRBV30	CAWSRTSGEQYF	TGTGCCTGGAGTCGGACGAGTGGGGAGCAGTACTTC
.	TRBD2	TRBJ2-3	TRBV9	CASSVAGYGGSSTDTQYF	TGTGCCAGCAGCGTAGCGGGGTACGGCGGGAGTTCCACAGATACGCAGTATTTT
few	TRBD2	TRBJ2-7	TRBV11-2	CASSSPISGTYEQYF	TGTGCCAGCAGCTCGCCGATTAGCGGGACCTACGAGCAGTACTTC
.	.	TRBJ2-5	TRBV28	CASSLVYRAMEETQYF	TGTGCCAGCAGCTTGGTTTACAGGGCCATGGAGGAGACCCAGTACTTC
few	.	TRBJ1-1	TRBV19	CASTLTAGTEAFF	TGTGCCAGTACGTTGACGGCAGGCACTGAAGCTTTCTTT
.	.	TRBJ2-5	TRBV5-6	CASSTWGRTAQETQYF	TGTGCCAGCAGTACCTGGGGACGGACAGCACAAGAGACCCAGTACTTC
.	TRBD2	TRBJ2-7	TRBV9	CASSVQTGRRERERREQYF	TGTGCCAGCAGCGTACAAACAGGGAGAAGGGAGCGGGAGAGAAGGGAGCAGTACTTC